This entry is about one TCR beta chain. Its antigen remains undetermined. No base-level quality is on record; no much larger clone is a single base apart. The record originates from a study of CD8 T cells in ankylosing spondylitis (dated by TCRdb to 2016 to 2017). About the investigation overall: T cell receptor beta repertoires were profiled in healthy donors and ankylosing spondylitis patients so that disease-linked TCR variants could be found. In total, the full study cohort was made up of some 100 healthy donors and 20 to 25 ankylosing spondylitis patients. Peripheral blood was sampled, and synovial fluid was additionally collected from ankylosing spondylitis patients. Points the paper makes about the study in general: Some motif variants were previously reported in synovial fluid and blood of reactive arthritis patients, suggesting common disease-initiation mechanisms. The disease-linked clones showed a CD8+ phenotype and occurred at relatively low frequencies in peripheral blood. The disease-linked clones were reported to be significantly enriched in matched synovial fluid samples from ankylosing spondylitis patients. Blood from ankylosing spondylitis patients appeared to be characterized by a TCR beta motif made up of several highly homologous amino acid variants.

The sample was run on an Illumina HiSeq 2500. Quantitative 5'-RACE with molecular barcodes was the method used to prepare the TCR beta libraries. As for the authors' bioinformatics: A new computational method based on a probabilistic model of VDJ rearrangement was used to identify disease-linked TCR variants. Using fastp trimming at Q25 and MiXCR clonotype assembly, TCRdb reanalyzed the public sequencing data and kept in-frame beta chains. Each entry is one CDR3 protein sequence, shown with its most common DNA and genes. The authors' filters were not applied to this entry. For this sample the table gives around 210,000 distinct CDR3 sequences, of which 8% to 10% were detected only once. Clones ranked in the top ten supply 4% to 5.5% of the sample. Source material: blood, either unsorted or a sorted T cell fraction (not recorded which). The receptor's source is a female donor with ankylosing spondylitis or in good health (not recorded which).

The nucleotide sequence reads as follows: TGTGCCAGCAGCTTACCCGGACAGTACCTCCCGCAGTTCTTC. This translates into CASSLPGQYLPQFF. Here the chain combines TRBV5-6 and TRBJ2-1; TRBD1 is perhaps the D gene, given 6 matching bases. There are 14 amino acids in the CDR3, from cysteine to phenylalanine inclusive. The CDR3 DNA has 42 bases and is translated from base 1. At the junction V is shortened by 2 bases and J by 12 bases, with 18 bases in between. Per the germline V gene, SGHDT is the CDR1 and YYEEEE is the CDR2.